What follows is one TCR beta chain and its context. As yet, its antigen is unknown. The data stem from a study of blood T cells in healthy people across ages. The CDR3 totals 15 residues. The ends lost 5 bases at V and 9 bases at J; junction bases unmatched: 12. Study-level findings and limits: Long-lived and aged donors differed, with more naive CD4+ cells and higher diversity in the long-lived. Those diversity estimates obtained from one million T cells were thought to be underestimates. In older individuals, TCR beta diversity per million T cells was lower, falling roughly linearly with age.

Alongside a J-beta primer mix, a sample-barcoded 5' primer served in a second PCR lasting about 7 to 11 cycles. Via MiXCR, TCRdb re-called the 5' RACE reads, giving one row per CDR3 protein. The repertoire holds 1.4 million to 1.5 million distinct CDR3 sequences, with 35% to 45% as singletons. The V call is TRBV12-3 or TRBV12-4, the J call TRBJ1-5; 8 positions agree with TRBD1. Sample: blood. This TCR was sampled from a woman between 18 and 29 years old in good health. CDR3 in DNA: TGTGCCAGCAGTCCCTGGGGACAGGCGGATCGGCCCCAGCATTTT. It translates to CASSPWGQADRPQHF.